What follows describes a single TCR beta chain. Its antigen is not known. With 6 bases removed from V and 1 base from J, the gap between germline ends came to 9 bases. CDR3 length equals 13 residues. CDR1 is SEHNR and CDR2 is FQNEAQ in the germline V gene (reference sequence). This sample's TCRbeta library carried unique molecular identifier barcodes. TCRdb recomputed calls from the PCR reads with MiXCR, one row per CDR3 protein. The sample has a few hundred thousand distinct CDR3 sequences; 43% are singletons. This sample was taken from a study of T-cell reconstitution after alpha-beta-depleted transplantation in children. General study results and limits: Expanded clones from the graft, numbering several hundred, reportedly supplied alpha-beta T cells about two months after transplant. Day-60 TCRbeta diversity that was high in some patients was derived from surviving recipient T cells and thymic progenitors. Newly generated T cells supplied most T-cell counts and diversity one year post-transplant.

This specimen consisted of PBMCs, obtained before TCRalphabeta/CD19-depleted stem cell transplant. The TCR was taken from a girl aged 2 to 9 with aplastic anemia, due to receive a stem cell transplant. The chain recombines TRBV7-9 with TRBJ1-1; no reliable D call. The CDR3 spells CASSYRQNTEAFF. Here the CDR3 DNA reads TGTGCCAGCAGTTATAGACAGAACACTGAAGCTTTCTTT.